A selection of T cell receptor beta chains follows, all from one sample in a study of blood T cells in healthy people across ages. TCRdb ran MiXCR on the 5' RACE reads and lists one entry per CDR3 protein. Of around 520,000 distinct CDR3 sequences listed, over 25% were seen once; the top ten hold 3% to 4.5%. These data were also filed under a second study, of T cells of mothers and their children.

Input material: blood. The origin of the receptors is a boy between 2 and 10 years old in good health. Both conserved end residues are part of each CDR3. A D gene is named only where the DNA matches it firmly. Size values are once, few and many counts, or a class for expanded clones, and some rows have none.

v_gene	abundance	j_gene	d_gene	CDR3nt	CDR3aa
TRBV12-5	few	TRBJ1-1	NA	TGTGCTAGTGGTTCCCAGGGAGGGGGGCCTCCTGAAGCTTTCTTT	CASGSQGGGPPEAFF
TRBV3-1	NA	TRBJ2-1	NA	TGTGCCAGCAGCCATAGGACTGAACTTAGGCTCGACAATGAGCAGTTCTTC	CASSHRTELRLDNEQFF
TRBV4-1	once	TRBJ2-5	NA	TGCGCCAGCAGCCACCGGGACTTACAAGAGACCCAGTACTTC	CASSHRDLQETQYF
TRBV12-5	NA	TRBJ1-1	NA	TGTGCTAGTGGTTTAGACGGGTTGAACACTGAAGCTTTCTTT	CASGLDGLNTEAFF
TRBV7-2	NA	TRBJ2-7	TRBD1	TGTGCCAGCAGCTCCCGGGACAGCCCCTACGAGCAGTACTTC	CASSSRDSPYEQYF
TRBV7-9	few	TRBJ2-1	TRBD2	TGTGCCAGCAGCTTAGTCTCAGCGGGGGAATACAATGAGCAGTTCTTC	CASSLVSAGEYNEQFF
TRBV25-1	NA	TRBJ2-5	NA	TGTGCCAGCAGTGATTGGGCTGGACAAGAGACCCAGTACTTC	CASSDWAGQETQYF
TRBV6-5	few	TRBJ2-7	NA	TGTGCCAGCAGTTACAGGACAGAGCAGTACTTC	CASSYRTEQYF
TRBV7-2	many	TRBJ2-7	TRBD2	TGTGCCAGCAGCTCAACTAGCGGGCGAGGGGCCGAGCAGTACTTC	CASSSTSGRGAEQYF
TRBV29-1	few	TRBJ2-5	NA	TGCAGCCCTGCTGTGGGGGCACTAAGGCCCCAGTACTTC	CSPAVGALRPQYF
TRBV3-1	few	TRBJ1-4	NA	TGTGCCAGCAGCCAAAGGGGGGCAGGGAGTAATGAAAAACTGTTTTTT	CASSQRGAGSNEKLFF
TRBV12-3/TRBV12-4	NA	TRBJ2-3	NA	TGTGCCAGCAGTAGAGCGGCTTTTGGGGTAGATACGCAGTATTTT	CASSRAAFGVDTQYF
TRBV7-9	NA	TRBJ2-2	NA	TGTGCCAGCAGCCGCACGGCGGGCCAACGAACCGGGGAGCTGTTTTTT	CASSRTAGQRTGELFF
TRBV30	NA	TRBJ2-7	NA	TGTGCCGGCGGGACCCTTGATGAGCAGTACTTC	CAGGTLDEQYF
TRBV5-1	NA	TRBJ1-3	NA	TGCGCCAGCAGACCGGACAGCAGCTCTGGAAACACCATATATTTT	CASRPDSSSGNTIYF
TRBV7-6	NA	TRBJ1-4	TRBD1	TGTGCCAGCAGTTTAGACAGGGACAATGAAAAACTGTTTTTT	CASSLDRDNEKLFF
TRBV27	NA	TRBJ1-3	NA	TGTGCCAGCAGTCCGGCCGCTGGAAACACCATATATTTT	CASSPAAGNTIYF
TRBV29-1	few	TRBJ2-2	TRBD1	TGCAGCGTAGAACAGGGGACGAACACCGGGGAGCTGTTTTTT	CSVEQGTNTGELFF
TRBV10-2	NA	TRBJ2-7	NA	TGCGCCAGCAGTGTTGGCAACTCCTACGAGCAGTACTTC	CASSVGNSYEQYF
TRBV7-8	NA	TRBJ1-4	NA	TGTGCCAGCAGCTTATACAGGCGTGAAAAACTGTTTTTT	CASSLYRREKLFF
TRBV6-2/TRBV6-3	few	TRBJ2-2	NA	TGTGCCAGCAGTTACTCGACCAGCACCGGGGAGCTGTTTTTT	CASSYSTSTGELFF
TRBV25-1	NA	TRBJ2-5	NA	TGTGCCAGCAGTGAACGGATGTCCGGACAAGAGACCCAGTACTTC	CASSERMSGQETQYF
TRBV5-4	NA	TRBJ1-5	TRBD1	TGTGCCAGCAGCTTGGACAGGGGACGGGGACAGCCCCAGCATTTT	CASSLDRGRGQPQHF
TRBV3-1	NA	TRBJ2-3	NA	TGTGCCAGCAGCCAAGAAATCCGGAGCACAGATACGCAGTATTTT	CASSQEIRSTDTQYF
TRBV9	few	TRBJ1-5	TRBD1	TGTGCCAGTAGTTTGGACAGGGAAACCTATAGCAATCAGCCCCAGCATTTT	CASSLDRETYSNQPQHF
TRBV15	NA	TRBJ2-4	NA	TGTGCCACCAGCAGTTTCAGTGGAGCCAAAAACATTCAGTACTTC	CATSSFSGAKNIQYF